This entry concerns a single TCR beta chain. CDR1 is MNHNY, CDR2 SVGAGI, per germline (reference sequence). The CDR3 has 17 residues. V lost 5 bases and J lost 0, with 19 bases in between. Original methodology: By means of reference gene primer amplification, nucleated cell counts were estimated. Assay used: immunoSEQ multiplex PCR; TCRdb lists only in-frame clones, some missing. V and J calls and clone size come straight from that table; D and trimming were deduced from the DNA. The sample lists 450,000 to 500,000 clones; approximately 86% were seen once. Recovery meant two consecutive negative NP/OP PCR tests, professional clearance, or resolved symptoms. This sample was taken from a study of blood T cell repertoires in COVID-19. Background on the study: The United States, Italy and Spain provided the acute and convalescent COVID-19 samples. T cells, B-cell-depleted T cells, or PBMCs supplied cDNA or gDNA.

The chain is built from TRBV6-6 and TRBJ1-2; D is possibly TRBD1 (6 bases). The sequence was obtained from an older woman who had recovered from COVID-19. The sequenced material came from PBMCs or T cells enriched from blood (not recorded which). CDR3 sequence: CASSRGGVGKANYGYTF. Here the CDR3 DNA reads TGTGCCAGCAGTCGAGGGGGGGTGGGTAAGGCTAACTATGGCTACACCTTC.